A selection of T cell receptor beta chains follows, all from one sample in a study of identical twins. TCRdb passed the 5' RACE reads through MiXCR, listing each CDR3 protein once. Counted here are 350,000 or so distinct CDR3 sequences, approximately 10% occurring once; the ten biggest clones make up more than 8%. Material: naive T cells sorted from blood. Receptor source: a woman aged 50 to 65 in good health. The conserved cysteine and the conserved F or W are not part of the CDR3 here. The D gene is left open where the match is weak.

d_call | v_call | cdr3_aa
. | TRBV7-9 | ASIQGELF
. | TRBV20-1 | SARDGQAVSYEQY
TRBD2 | TRBV6-5 | ASSYSRSGRAYNEQF
. | TRBV27 | ASSLLMDTEAF
. | TRBV12-3/TRBV12-4 | ASSLGGPSGSYEQY
. | TRBV21-1 | ASSKWVWRESQF
. | TRBV7-8 | ASSLEPGTLSTEAF
. | TRBV12-3/TRBV12-4 | ASSFLTGYTDTQY
TRBD2 | TRBV7-8 | ASSWTSGIGETQY
. | TRBV7-8 | ASSYPGGAGNEQF
. | TRBV11-2 | ASSRLVPLRQASSYNEQF
. | TRBV27 | ASSRGGDYYGYT
. | TRBV5-1 | ASRAGARGGPTGELF
. | TRBV3-1 | ASSHPRSGELF
TRBD1 | TRBV29-1 | SVTGGGIQY
TRBD2 | TRBV9 | ASSVGTSGNEQF
. | TRBV5-1 | ASSQEGGTEAF
. | TRBV12-3/TRBV12-4 | ASSLSRAPYSNQPQH
TRBD2 | TRBV7-2 | ASSLGPGLAQADTQY
TRBD2 | TRBV7-7 | ASSLEASGGALTYNEQF
. | TRBV28 | ASSEHGGGTDTQY
. | TRBV12-3/TRBV12-4 | ASSSGINEQF
. | TRBV4-2 | ASSQDVSGYGYT
. | TRBV9 | ASSVDREVTGELF
TRBD2 | TRBV29-1 | VIGGGTDTQY
TRBD1 | TRBV29-1 | SVGGQYTDTQY
TRBD2 | TRBV9 | ASSPSLAGAYEQY
TRBD2 | TRBV12-3/TRBV12-4 | ASSSGTSGRWDEQF
. | TRBV27 | ASTHSVGGYEQY
. | TRBV29-1 | SVVWGPGEETQY
. | TRBV11-3 | ASSSPLQGAYNEQF
TRBD1 | TRBV14 | ASSLPGTGDYEQY
. | TRBV20-1 | SALFRTTYNEQF
. | TRBV20-1 | SAREDSNYGYT
. | TRBV6-6 | ASSPTPWAQETQY
. | TRBV14 | ASSRYRMGNTEAF
TRBD1 | TRBV7-2 | ASSPNRGTPQPQH
. | TRBV7-8 | ASSSLRDQRRATGELF
. | TRBV11-2 | ASSSGGGISEKLF
TRBD1 | TRBV20-1 | SAMGQPNTEAF
. | TRBV12-3/TRBV12-4 | ASSFSGTFTDTQY
. | TRBV25-1 | ASSSDPPGYEQY
TRBD2 | TRBV7-6 | ASSLAGGQIDEQY
TRBD2 | TRBV12-3/TRBV12-4 | ASSPGTSLPETQY
. | TRBV12-3/TRBV12-4 | ASSSSIGQF
. | TRBV6-6 | ASSRAGMSTDTQY
. | TRBV20-1 | SARVREGGTQY
. | TRBV3-1 | ASTIGLNTGELF
. | TRBV11-3 | ASRKGLNTEAF
. | TRBV24-1 | ATDGGTYNEQF
TRBD2 | TRBV6-5 | ASSYQSSGKETQY
. | TRBV4-1 | ASSPGGFRDHSGELF
TRBD1 | TRBV20-1 | SATGQGFRQPQH
. | TRBV10-2 | ASSRPGEGYEQY
. | TRBV12-3/TRBV12-4 | ASSHQGYGKNIQY
TRBD2 | TRBV7-3 | ASSPQLAGLYNEQF
. | TRBV25-1 | ASSESVSLNEQF
. | TRBV5-1 | ASSILERDTQY
TRBD2 | TRBV27 | ASSPTQGLAGGELF
. | TRBV20-1 | SARERRQNTEAF